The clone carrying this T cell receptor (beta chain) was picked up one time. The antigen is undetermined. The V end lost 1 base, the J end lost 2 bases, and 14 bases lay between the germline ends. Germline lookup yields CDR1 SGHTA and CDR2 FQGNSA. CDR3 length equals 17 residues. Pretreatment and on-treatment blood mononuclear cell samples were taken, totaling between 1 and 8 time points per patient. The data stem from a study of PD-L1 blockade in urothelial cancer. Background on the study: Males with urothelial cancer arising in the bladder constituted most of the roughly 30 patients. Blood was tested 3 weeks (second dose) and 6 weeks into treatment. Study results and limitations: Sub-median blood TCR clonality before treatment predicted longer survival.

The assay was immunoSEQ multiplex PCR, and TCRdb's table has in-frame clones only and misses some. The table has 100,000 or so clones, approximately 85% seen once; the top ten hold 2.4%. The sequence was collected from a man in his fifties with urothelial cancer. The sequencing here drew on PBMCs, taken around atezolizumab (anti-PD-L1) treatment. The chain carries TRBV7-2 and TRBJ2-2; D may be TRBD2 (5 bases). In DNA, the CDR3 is TGTGCCAGCAGCTTAGGGGAGTATGTCGGAAACACCGGGGAGCTGTTTTTT. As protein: CASSLGEYVGNTGELFF.